Following are 30 T cell receptor beta chains from one sample sequenced in a study of blood T cell repertoires in COVID-19. Assay used: immunoSEQ multiplex PCR; TCRdb lists only in-frame clones, some missing. Of 250,000 to 300,000 clones in the sample, around 85% were seen once. Sequenced input: peripheral blood. All receptors come from a woman aged 65 to 85 with acute or convalescent COVID-19.

The rearrangement links TRBV11-3 to TRBJ2-7; 11 nucleotides match TRBD2. V was pared by 3 bases and J by 2 bases, with 3 bases of the junction left unmatched. This CDR3 region has 15 residues. Germline CDR1 SGHNT, CDR2 YENEEA. In nucleotides, the CDR3 is TGTGCCAGCAGCTTTACTAGCGGGGGCCCCTACGAGCAGTACTTC. This translates into CASSFTSGGPYEQYF.

The rearrangement joins TRBV19 to TRBJ1-1; no firm D call. Between the trimmed V and J ends, which lost 7 bases and 4 bases, there was a span of 7 bases. Germline lookup yields CDR1 LNHDA and CDR2 SQIVND (reference sequence). The CDR3 length is 11 residues. CDR3 in amino acids: CASMRVTEAFF. The CDR3 DNA sequence: TGTGCCAGTATGAGGGTCACTGAAGCTTTCTTT.

This clone has a handful of counts. As DNA, the CDR3 is TGTGCCGGGTGCTGTAGCGGACGCAATCAGCCCCAGCATTTT. Residues: CAGCCSGRNQPQHF. V usage is TRBV6-4 and J usage is TRBJ1-5; D not resolved. Germline CDR1 is MRHNA and CDR2 is SNTAGT. Trimming left V 11 bases short and J 2 bases short, with 16 bases between. This CDR3 comprises 14 residues.

The gene calls are TRBV3-1 (or the pseudogene TRBV3-2) and TRBJ2-2; tentatively, D is TRBD1 (6 bases). V was trimmed by 0 bases and J by 1 base, leaving 6 bases between them. The CDR3 is made up of 15 amino acids. Germline CDR1 reads LGHDT; CDR2 reads YNNKEL (reference sequence). CDR3 amino acids: CASSQEDRNTGELFF. CDR3 nucleotides: TGTGCCAGCAGCCAAGAGGACAGGAACACCGGGGAGCTGTTTTTT.

This chain joins TRBV7-9 and TRBJ1-4; TRBD1 might be the D (6 bases). Germline CDR1 and CDR2: SEHNR and FQNEAQ (reference sequence). V was shortened by 2 bases and J by 8 bases, with 15 bases between the two germline ends. The CDR3 extends over 15 amino acids. CDR3 in amino acids: CASSLISGVGEKLFF. The DNA for the CDR3 is TGTGCCAGCAGCTTAATCTCAGGGGTCGGCGAAAAACTGTTTTTT.

A remark on this clone: Other nucleotide sequences from this sample produce the same CDR3. V and J are TRBV5-1 and TRBJ2-1; perhaps TRBD2 as D (6 bases). The CDR3 consists of 11 residues. The V gene lost 0 bases and the J gene lost 12 bases, with 7 bases spanning the gap. CDR1 is SGHRS and CDR2 is YFSETQ in the germline V gene. CDR3 bases: TGCGCCAGCAGCTTGGAAGCGGGGCAGTTCTTC. This gives the protein CASSLEAGQFF.

This sequence joins TRBV6-6 and TRBJ1-1; 9 positions agree with TRBD1. Germline V gives CDR1 MNHNY, CDR2 SVGAGI (reference sequence). The CDR3 is 15 residues long. V trimming: 3 bases; J trimming: 10 bases; junction bases outside the gene matches: 12. The chain's CDR3 is CASSYPTGGTLGAFF. DNA of the CDR3: TGTGCCAGCAGTTATCCGACAGGGGGGACTTTGGGAGCTTTCTTT.

The chain joins TRBV11-2 to TRBJ2-5, with D perhaps TRBD2 (7 bases). Per the germline V gene, CDR1 is SGHAT and CDR2 is FQNNGV. The V end lost 3 bases, the J end lost 5 bases, and 19 bases lay between the germline ends. This CDR3 spans 16 amino acids. In DNA form, the CDR3 reads TGTGCCAGCAGCTTCAGTGGGGGGGCTTACAGGGAGACCCAGTACTTC. This codes for CASSFSGGAYRETQYF.

This clone was detected once. This chain connects TRBV2 to TRBJ2-1; D is possibly TRBD2 (7 bases). There are 15 residues in the CDR3. Per germline, CDR1 SNHLY and CDR2 FYNNEI. Trimming left V 6 bases short and J 3 bases short, with 15 bases between. CDR3 DNA sequence: TGTGCCAGCAGGAGTAGGGGGGGTGTCTACAATGAGCAGTTCTTC. Its translation: CASRSRGGVYNEQFF.

This chain connects TRBV4-1 to TRBJ1-2; D call uncertain. The CDR3 is made up of 12 amino acids. Trimming stripped 0 bases from V and 8 bases from J, with 7 bases between. Germline CDR1 is MGHRA and CDR2 is YSYEKL. For the CDR3, the DNA is TGCGCCAGCAGCCAAGAGATCGGGGGCTACACCTTC. Residues: CASSQEIGGYTF.

CDR3 residues: CASSPDRGTHNEQFF. CDR3 nucleotide sequence: TGTGCCAGCAGCCCGGACAGGGGGACCCACAATGAGCAGTTCTTC. The chain employs TRBV7-3 and TRBJ2-1; 10 bases fit TRBD1. CDR3 length equals 15 residues. V was pared by 5 bases and J by 5 bases, with 6 bases of the junction left unmatched. Germline loops: CDR1 SGHTA, CDR2 FQGTGA.

The gene calls are TRBV9 and TRBJ1-3, with 7 bases matching TRBD1. CDR1 is SGDLS, CDR2 YYNGEE, per germline. The length of the CDR3 is 18 residues. V was clipped by 3 bases and J by 4 bases; unmatched bases: 16. The CDR3, as DNA: TGTGCCAGCAGCGCAAACCCACAGGGGAGTCAAGCGGGAAACACCATATATTTT. Translated, it gives CASSANPQGSQAGNTIYF.

The rearrangement uses TRBV27 and TRBJ1-2; D may be TRBD1 (5 bases). Looked up from germline, CDR1 is MNHEY and CDR2 is SMNVEV (reference sequence). The CDR3 runs 14 residues. The V gene lost 6 bases and the J gene lost 4 bases, with 15 bases spanning the gap. The CDR3, as DNA: TGTGCCAGCAGGGGGGTAAGGGGAGGCTATGGCTACACCTTC. It yields the protein CASRGVRGGYGYTF.

The gene calls are TRBV11-2 and TRBJ2-7, with D tentatively TRBD2 (6 bases). CDR3 length: 11 residues. Germline CDR1 is SGHAT and CDR2 is FQNNGV. V was shortened by 9 bases and J by 3 bases, with 9 bases between the two germline ends. CDR3: CASSGGYEQYF. The DNA of the CDR3 is TGTGCCAGTTCCGGGGGCTACGAGCAGTACTTC.

Remarks on this clone: In the same sample, other DNA sequences code for this CDR3. V and J are TRBV18 and TRBJ1-5; TRBD1 is a possible D gene (6 bases). The CDR3 is made up of 13 amino acids. In germline, CDR1 is KGHSH, CDR2 LQKENI. With 3 bases removed from V and 4 bases from J, the gap between germline ends came to 7 bases. In nucleotides, the CDR3 is TGTGCCAGCTCACCGGACAGAAATCAGCCCCAGCATTTT. This translates into CASSPDRNQPQHF. Together with reference TRBV18 and TRBJ1-5, the CDR3 gives the full variable domain: NAGVMQNPRHLVRRRGQEARLRCSPMKGHSHVYWYRQLPEEGLKFMVYLQKENIIDESGMPKERFSAEFPKEGPSILRIQQVVRGDSAAYFCASSPDRNQPQHFGDGTRLSIL.

The chain carries TRBV3-1 (or the pseudogene TRBV3-2) and TRBJ2-6, with TRBD1 matching over 7 bases. This CDR3 region has 18 residues. Germline V CDR1 and CDR2: LGHDT, YNNKEL (reference sequence). With 1 base clipped from V and 1 base from J, the junction kept 7 bases outside the gene matches. The CDR3 bases are TGTGCCAGCAGCCAAGCGGTCGACAGGGCTTCTGGGGCCAACGTCCTGACTTTC. This sequence encodes CASSQAVDRASGANVLTF.

This chain joins TRBV4-2 and TRBJ1-1; D is possibly TRBD1 (6 bases). Trimming left V 0 bases short and J 6 bases short, with 14 bases between. This CDR3 comprises 15 residues. CDR1 and CDR2 from the germline V gene are LGHNA and YNFKEQ. CDR3 residues: CASSQDNRAVAEAFF. The CDR3 region has the DNA TGTGCCAGCAGCCAAGATAACAGGGCAGTAGCTGAAGCTTTCTTT.

This chain uses TRBV7-9 with TRBJ1-2, with D possibly TRBD1 on 6 matching bases. Trimming took off 6 bases at V and 11 bases at J, with 16 bases between the two ends. This CDR3 is built from 12 residues. The germline gives CDR1 SEHNR, CDR2 FQNEAQ (reference sequence). The CDR3 spells CASSRTGWEYTF. CDR3 bases: TGTGCCAGCAGTCGCACAGGGTGGGAGTACACCTTC.

The chain combines TRBV5-1 with TRBJ2-5; the match to TRBD1 covers 7 bases. Germline loops: CDR1 SGHRS, CDR2 YFSETQ. This CDR3 is 16 amino acids long. The V segment lost 3 bases and the J segment 10 bases; nucleotides outside the gene matches: 18. CDR3 region: CASSWVGNTGEGDQYF. The CDR3 DNA is TGCGCCAGCAGCTGGGTTGGGAATACAGGGGAAGGTGACCAGTACTTC.

The table lists this clone with a count of one. Other nucleotide sequences in the sample specify the same CDR3. This chain links TRBV27 with TRBJ2-7; 11 bases fit TRBD2. From germline, CDR1 is MNHEY and CDR2 SMNVEV (reference sequence). The CDR3 loop spans 15 amino acids. The V gene end was trimmed by 2 bases and the J gene end by 3 bases; junction bases not matched to a gene: 3. The CDR3 nucleotides read TGTGCCAGCAGTTTAAGTACTAGCGGGGGCTACGAGCAGTACTTC. Its translation: CASSLSTSGGYEQYF.

J is TRBJ2-2 and V is TRBV29-1; perhaps TRBD2 as D (5 bases). Looked up from germline, CDR1 is SQVTM and CDR2 is ANQGSEA. The V end was cut by 2 bases, the J end by 6 bases, with 7 bases between. This CDR3 spans 12 amino acids. The CDR3 bases are TGCAGCGTTGAAAAAGCGGCCGGGGAGCTGTTTTTT. Residues: CSVEKAAGELFF.

V usage is TRBV9 and J usage is TRBJ2-1; D perhaps matches TRBD1 (5 bases). V dropped 0 bases and J dropped 7 bases, with 8 bases sitting between them. Germline CDR1 and CDR2: SGDLS and YYNGEE. The CDR3 runs to 13 residues. The CDR3 DNA sequence: TGTGCCAGCAGCGTAGACGCAGGGAATGAGCAGTTCTTC. Translation: CASSVDAGNEQFF.

This clone was detected only a few times. This chain links TRBV6-5 with TRBJ2-7; 10 nucleotides line up with TRBD1. The length of the CDR3 is 13 residues. CDR1 and CDR2 (germline): MNHEY, SVGAGI. Unmatched junction bases numbered 5, after V lost 5 bases and J lost 7 bases. For the CDR3, the DNA is TGTGCCAGCAGTCCGGGACAGGGGAGGGAGCAGTACTTC. This encodes CASSPGQGREQYF.

This clone has more than one count but fewer than ten. This chain uses TRBV5-1 with TRBJ1-4; no clear D gene. The V end lost 0 bases, the J end lost 0 bases, and 9 bases lay between the germline ends. CDR1 and CDR2 (germline): SGHRS, YFSETQ. The CDR3 spans 16 residues. CDR3 loop: CASSLGPVATNEKLFF. DNA for the CDR3: TGCGCCAGCAGCTTGGGTCCGGTTGCAACTAATGAAAAACTGTTTTTT.

This chain links TRBV7-8 with TRBJ2-2; 10 bases match TRBD2. V was clipped by 4 bases and J by 6 bases; unmatched bases: 11. The germline V gene encodes CDR1 SGHVS and CDR2 FQNEAQ. This CDR3 contains 17 residues. The CDR3 bases are TGTGCCAGCAGCTCACTACAACTAGCGGGGTGGTCCGGGGAGCTGTTTTTT. It encodes CASSSLQLAGWSGELFF. The full variable domain, with the rest looked up from reference TRBV7-8 and TRBJ2-2, is GAGVSQSPRYKVAKRGQDVALRCDPISGHVSLFWYQQALGQGPEFLTYFQNEAQLDKSGLPSDRFFAERPEGSVSTLKIQRTQQEDSAVYLCASSSLQLAGWSGELFFGEGSRLTVL.

This clone was counted between two and nine times. The V and J genes are TRBV10-3 and TRBJ1-6; 7 bases align to TRBD1. Germline V gives CDR1 ENHRY, CDR2 SYGVKD. The CDR3 extends over 13 amino acids. Trimming cost V 10 bases and J 10 bases; bases outside gene matches: 10. CDR3 sequence (DNA): TGTGCCACCTCTCAGGGGGGATACTCACCCCTCCACTTT. Translated, it gives CATSQGGYSPLHF.

J is TRBJ2-3 and V is TRBV5-4, with unresolved D. Germline CDR1 and CDR2: SGHNT and YYREEE (reference sequence). The V end was cut by 4 bases, the J end by 7 bases, with 10 bases between. This CDR3 comprises 12 residues. CDR3 sequence: CASSTDKNTQYF. For the CDR3, the DNA is TGTGCCAGCAGCACCGACAAAAATACGCAGTATTTT. Using reference TRBV5-4 and TRBJ2-3 for the parts outside the CDR3, the full variable domain is ETGVTQSPTHLIKTRGQQVTLRCSSQSGHNTVSWYQQALGQGPQFIFQYYREEENGRGNFPPRFSGLQFPNYSSELNVNALELDDSALYLCASSTDKNTQYFGPGTRLTVL.

J is TRBJ1-1 and V is TRBV2; D gene uncertain. V was cut by 7 bases and J by 3 bases, with 3 bases left in between. There are 10 residues in the CDR3. CDR1 and CDR2 (germline): SNHLY, FYNNEI. The CDR3: CASTYTEAFF. For the CDR3, the DNA is TGTGCCAGCACTTACACTGAAGCTTTCTTT.

The chain links TRBV2 to TRBJ1-2, with 9 bases lining up with TRBD1. Per germline, CDR1 SNHLY and CDR2 FYNNEI. The CDR3 runs to 19 residues. V gave up 4 bases and J gave up 8 bases; unmatched junction bases: 23. CDR3 sequence reads: CASSGVFRSGTGPTRGYTF. The CDR3, as DNA: TGTGCCAGCAGTGGCGTATTTCGGTCGGGGACAGGGCCCACACGGGGCTACACCTTC. Looking up the rest from reference TRBV2 and TRBJ1-2 gives the full variable domain: EPEVTQTPSHQVTQMGQEVILRCVPISNHLYFYWYRQILGQKVEFLVSFYNNEISEKSEIFDDQFSVERPDGSNFTLKIRSTKLEDSAMYFCASSGVFRSGTGPTRGYTFGSGTRLTVV.

Points on this clone: A clone one base away is much larger, so this may be a read error. The rearrangement uses TRBV6-6 and TRBJ1-5; D unclear. Per the germline V gene, CDR1 is MNHNY and CDR2 is SVGAGI (reference sequence). V gave up 4 bases and J gave up 4 bases, with 5 bases separating them. This CDR3 contains 12 residues. CDR3: CASSSGNQPQHF. In DNA, the CDR3 is TGTGCCAGCAGTTCCGGGAATCAGCCCCAGCATTTT.